These 27 T cell receptor beta chains were sequenced from one sample in a study of blood T cell repertoires in COVID-19. Assay: immunoSEQ multiplex PCR; the TCRdb copy retains only in-frame clones and omits some. Of around 390,000 clones listed, approximately 90% were seen once; the top ten hold roughly 9.4%. Material: PBMCs or T cells enriched from blood (not recorded which). Receptor source: a woman in her fifties or sixties who had recovered from COVID-19.

The sample holds a few counts of this clone. The chain uses TRBV5-4 and TRBJ2-3, with 10 positions matching TRBD2. The V gene's germline CDR1 is SGHNT and CDR2 YYREEE (reference sequence). CDR3 length equals 18 residues. The V and J ends lost 0 bases and 0 bases, in that order; junction bases with no gene match: 7. The CDR3 DNA follows: TGTGCCAGCAGCTTGGGAGCGGGGGGGCCTCCTAGCACAGATACGCAGTATTTT. Amino acids: CASSLGAGGPPSTDTQYF.

The genes are TRBV5-5 and TRBJ2-2, with 11 bases identical to TRBD2. J lost 7 bases, V lost 4 bases, and 9 bases had no gene match. The CDR3 totals 16 residues. Looked up from germline, CDR1 is SGHKS and CDR2 is YYEKEE (reference sequence). CDR3 DNA sequence: TGTGCCAGCAGCCGGGGGGGACTAGCGGCTTACGGGGAGCTGTTTTTT. It encodes CASSRGGLAAYGELFF.

The V gene is TRBV25-1, the J gene TRBJ1-5, with D tentatively TRBD1 (6 bases). This CDR3 has 13 residues. The V end was cut by 6 bases, the J end by 8 bases, with 14 bases between. Germline CDR1 is MGHDK and CDR2 is SYGVNS. In DNA, the CDR3 is TGTGCCAGCAGCCACTTCCCAGGGGAGCCCCAGCATTTT. Its translation is CASSHFPGEPQHF.

The V gene is TRBV3-1 (or the pseudogene TRBV3-2), the J gene TRBJ2-5; 11 bases are shared with TRBD2. This CDR3 is 16 amino acids long. CDR1 and CDR2 from the germline V gene are LGHDT and YNNKEL (reference sequence). The junction had 8 bases not matched to a gene; V was cut back by 3 bases and J by 5 bases. CDR3 coding DNA: TGTGCCAGCAGCCAGGGACTAGCGGCGGGTGTGGAGACCCAGTACTTC. This sequence encodes CASSQGLAAGVETQYF.

The rearrangement links TRBV18 to TRBJ1-1, with TRBD1 as a possible D gene (5 bases). Germline CDR1 is KGHSH and CDR2 is LQKENI. The CDR3 covers 14 residues. The V end lost 1 base, the J end lost 1 base, and 7 bases lay between the germline ends. CDR3 bases: TGTGCCAGCTCACCACAGGACAAGAACACTGAAGCTTTCTTT. As protein: CASSPQDKNTEAFF.

The chain recombines TRBV12-2 with TRBJ1-4; TRBD1 is taken as the D call from the table, unchecked against the DNA. TRBV12-2 is noted as a pseudogene. This CDR3 comprises 21 residues. CDR3 in DNA: TGTGCAAGTCGCTTCCCCTGCACCGGGACAGGGGGCGCCGGGGGTAATGAAAAACTGTTTTTT. Protein sequence: CASRFPCTGTGGAGGNEKLFF.

The chain employs TRBV10-3 and TRBJ1-6; TRBD1 agrees at 8 bases. With 6 bases clipped from V and 8 bases from J, the junction kept 0 bases outside the gene matches. Germline-derived CDR1 and CDR2 are ENHRY and SYGVKD. The CDR3 runs 12 residues. The CDR3 region is CAIRTGDSPLHF. The DNA for the CDR3 is TGTGCCATCAGGACAGGGGATTCACCCCTCCACTTT.

This clone was picked up many times. The CDR3 loop reads CASLLSGNTIYF. CDR3 nucleotide sequence: TGTGCCTCCCTACTCTCTGGAAACACCATATATTTT. The chain recombines TRBV30 with TRBJ1-3; D is uncertain. V gave up 7 bases and J gave up 0 bases, with 7 bases separating them. The germline V gene has CDR1 GTSNPN and CDR2 SVGIG (reference sequence). This CDR3 has 12 residues.

The sample holds one count of this clone. The chain uses TRBV6-5 and TRBJ1-1; D is undetermined. CDR3 length: 13 residues. From germline, CDR1 is MNHEY and CDR2 SVGAGI. V dropped 0 bases and J dropped 6 bases, with 8 bases sitting between them. CDR3 region: CASSYSVGAEAFF. In nucleotides, the CDR3 is TGTGCCAGCAGTTACTCGGTGGGAGCTGAAGCTTTCTTT.

In DNA, the CDR3 is TGTGCCAGTAGTCCGACGGGACAGTTCAGCACAGATACGCAGTATTTT. Amino acid sequence: CASSPTGQFSTDTQYF. The chain couples TRBV19 to TRBJ2-3; 7 nucleotides match TRBD1. With 5 bases clipped from V and 0 bases from J, the junction kept 8 bases outside the gene matches. This CDR3 contains 16 residues. The germline V gene encodes CDR1 LNHDA and CDR2 SQIVND (reference sequence). The variable domain in full, completed from reference TRBV19 and TRBJ2-3, reads DGGITQSPKYLFRKEGQNVTLSCEQNLNHDAMYWYRQDPGQGLRLIYYSQIVNDFQKGDIAEGYSVSREKKESFPLTVTSAQKNPTAFYLCASSPTGQFSTDTQYFGPGTRLTVL.

The chain uses TRBV9 and TRBJ2-2, with 10 bases lining up with TRBD1. The CDR3 has 15 amino acids. J was trimmed by 5 bases and V by 0 bases; bases with no gene match: 1. The germline gives CDR1 SGDLS, CDR2 YYNGEE. The CDR3 DNA reads TGTGCCAGCAGCGTAGGGACAGGGGGTACCGGGGAGCTGTTTTTT. Protein product: CASSVGTGGTGELFF. Full variable domain (outside the CDR3, taken from reference TRBV9 and TRBJ2-2): DSGVTQTPKHLITATGQRVTLRCSPRSGDLSVYWYQQSLDQGLQFLIQYYNGEERAKGNILERFSAQQFPDLHSELNLSSLELGDSALYFCASSVGTGGTGELFFGEGSRLTVL.

This clone occurred a few times. The chain links TRBV5-6 to TRBJ2-7; possibly TRBD1 for D (5 bases). Trimming shortened V by 1 base and J by 3 bases, and 5 bases separated the two germline ends. The CDR3 contains 12 residues. The V gene's germline CDR1 is SGHDT and CDR2 YYEEEE. This CDR3 reads CASSLRGYEQYF. The CDR3 DNA sequence: TGTGCCAGCAGCTTGAGGGGCTACGAGCAGTACTTC.

The chain combines TRBV28 with TRBJ1-2; D remains ambiguous. Trimming removed 5 bases at V and 5 bases at J, with 15 bases between. CDR1 is MDHEN and CDR2 is SYDVKM in the germline V gene. The CDR3 sequence is 14 residues long. In nucleotides, the CDR3 is TGTGCCAGCAGTCCGTATCGGGAAATATATGGCTACACCTTC. The encoded protein is CASSPYREIYGYTF.

The chain carries TRBV19 and TRBJ1-5; 9 bases match TRBD1. CDR1 and CDR2 from the germline V gene are LNHDA and SQIVND (reference sequence). With 1 base clipped from V and 6 bases from J, the junction kept 16 bases outside the gene matches. The CDR3 is 19 amino acids. The CDR3 here is CASSIVRDREMIVGQPQHF. The CDR3 DNA sequence: TGTGCCAGTAGTATAGTCCGGGACAGGGAGATGATAGTAGGTCAGCCCCAGCATTTT.

V and J are TRBV28 and TRBJ1-6, with TRBD1 as a possible D gene (6 bases). There are 16 residues in the CDR3. Between the trimmed V and J ends, which lost 6 bases and 0 bases, there was a span of 12 bases. Per germline, CDR1 MDHEN and CDR2 SYDVKM. The CDR3 reads CASRNRASSYNSPLHF. Here the CDR3 DNA reads TGTGCCAGCAGGAACAGGGCGAGCTCCTATAATTCACCCCTCCACTTT.

On this clone: The junction differs from germline at one of its ends, possibly a read error. This chain connects TRBV7-2 to TRBJ2-7, with TRBD2 as a possible D gene (5 bases). The CDR3 contains 12 residues. The germline CDR1 and CDR2 sequences are SGHTA and FQGNSA. The CDR3 loop is CASSLETGRADF. The CDR3 nucleotides are TGTGCCAGCAGCTTAGAGACTGGGCGGGCAGACTTC.

This clone was counted a few times. J is TRBJ2-3 and V is TRBV28; D call uncertain. Per germline, CDR1 MDHEN and CDR2 SYDVKM. The CDR3 is 14 residues long. The V end was cut by 5 bases, the J end by 1 base, with 10 bases between. The CDR3 sequence is CASSLAFGTDTQYF. In DNA form, the CDR3 reads TGTGCCAGCAGTCTTGCGTTTGGCACAGATACGCAGTATTTT.

On this clone itself: Other DNA variants within this sample encode the same CDR3. The genes are TRBV30 and TRBJ1-2; D perhaps matches TRBD1 (5 bases). Germline CDR1 reads GTSNPN; CDR2 reads SVGIG (reference sequence). This CDR3 is built from 13 residues. V gave up 2 bases and J gave up 5 bases, with 12 bases separating them. Here the CDR3 reads CAWSTPTAYGYTF. DNA for the CDR3: TGTGCCTGGAGTACTCCGACAGCTTATGGCTACACCTTC.

The chain joins TRBV4-1 to TRBJ2-3; a weak D match, TRBD1 (5 bases). Per the germline V gene, CDR1 is MGHRA and CDR2 is YSYEKL. The V end was cut by 1 base, the J end by 0 bases, with 14 bases between. This CDR3 contains 17 residues. Written as DNA, the CDR3 is TGCGCCAGCAGCCAAGGGGGTTGGGGCACTAGCACAGATACGCAGTATTTT. Its translation: CASSQGGWGTSTDTQYF.

The V gene is TRBV9, the J gene TRBJ1-2; no clear D gene. The CDR3 length is 13 residues. Trimming stripped 5 bases from V and 4 bases from J, with 12 bases between. Germline V gene sequence: CDR1 SGDLS, CDR2 YYNGEE. The CDR3 loop is CASSGGPPYGYTF. The CDR3 region has the DNA TGTGCCAGCAGTGGCGGGCCCCCCTATGGCTACACCTTC.

J is TRBJ1-1 and V is TRBV5-5; 7 nucleotides align to TRBD1. After removal of 4 bases from V and 7 bases from J, the junction contained 4 bases not matched to a gene. This CDR3 is built from 12 residues. Per the germline V gene, CDR1 is SGHKS and CDR2 is YYEKEE (reference sequence). The CDR3 sequence: CASSLGDSEAFF. The CDR3, as DNA: TGTGCCAGCAGCCTTGGGGACAGTGAAGCTTTCTTT.

The rearrangement uses TRBV28 and TRBJ1-2; D gene ambiguous. V shed 6 bases and J shed 9 bases, with 11 bases lying between them. Germline values: CDR1 MDHEN, CDR2 SYDVKM. CDR3 size: 11 residues. CDR3 loop: CASSLLSSYTF. CDR3 DNA sequence: TGTGCCAGCAGCCTATTATCGAGCTACACCTTC.

The chain joins TRBV5-8 to TRBJ1-5; possibly TRBD1 for D (5 bases). V lost 1 base and J 0 bases, leaving 11 bases between the germline ends. This CDR3 is 16 amino acids long. The germline CDR1 and CDR2 sequences are SGHTS and YDEGEE. CDR3 sequence reads: CASSLLGGTSNQPQHF. In DNA form, the CDR3 reads TGTGCCAGCAGCTTGTTGGGGGGGACTAGCAATCAGCCCCAGCATTTT.

The V call is TRBV28, the J call TRBJ2-1, with 9 bases lining up with TRBD1. CDR3 length: 17 amino acids. Germline CDR1 reads MDHEN; CDR2 reads SYDVKM. The trim removed 7 bases at V and 8 bases at J, leaving 18 bases unmatched. The CDR3 protein is CASIPPDGGQGTDEQFF. In nucleotides, the CDR3 is TGTGCCAGCATTCCCCCGGATGGGGGACAGGGTACCGATGAGCAGTTCTTC.

The J gene is TRBJ1-4, the V gene TRBV14; perhaps TRBD1 as D (5 bases). The CDR3 length is 15 residues. CDR1 is SGHDN and CDR2 is FVKESK in the germline V gene. The germline V and J ends were trimmed by 0 bases and 6 bases, with 11 bases remaining between them. The chain's CDR3 is CASSQEWGVDEKLFF. The CDR3 coding sequence is TGTGCCAGCAGCCAAGAATGGGGGGTGGATGAAAAACTGTTTTTT.

This sequence joins TRBV6-4 and TRBJ1-2; TRBD1 might be the D (5 bases). Per germline, CDR1 MRHNA and CDR2 SNTAGT. Trimming removed 9 bases from V and 7 bases from J, with 6 bases in between. The CDR3 sequence is 9 residues long. The DNA for the CDR3 is TGTGCCAGGGGGGGTGGCTACACCTTC. Translating gives CARGGGYTF.

The V call is TRBV2, the J call TRBJ2-1, with 8 bases identical to TRBD2. Germline V gene lookup returns CDR1 SNHLY and CDR2 FYNNEI. The CDR3 is made up of 15 amino acids. After removal of 3 bases from V and 2 bases from J, the junction contained 3 bases not matched to a gene. The CDR3 sequence: CASSEVSGTYNEQFF. The CDR3 nucleotides read TGTGCCAGCAGTGAGGTTAGCGGGACCTACAATGAGCAGTTCTTC.